Presented here are 25 T cell receptor beta chains from one specimen sequenced in a study of regulatory T cells in long-lasting Graves disease. HTBI primers from iRepertoire and Arm-PCR of CDR3 regions yielded the TCR beta libraries. Via MiXCR, TCRdb re-called the multiplex PCR reads, giving one row per CDR3 protein. This table has some 470,000 distinct CDR3 sequences, 20% to 25% appearing once. Stated time point: persistent/refractory GD, antithyroid drugs over 5 years with positive TRAb. Extracted RNA from PBMCs served as the source of the TCR library. The sample here was peripheral blood mononuclear cells (PBMCs), taken when the disease was refractory, from a patient treated with antithyroid drugs. The receptors were gathered from a female donor with Graves disease.

In this sample, this clonotype turned up many times. V usage is TRBV28 and J usage is TRBJ2-7; D possibly corresponds to TRBD1 (5 bases). V gave up 3 bases and J gave up 0 bases, with 15 bases separating them. Germline values: CDR1 MDHEN, CDR2 SYDVKM. The CDR3 is 16 amino acids. CDR3 DNA: TGTGCCAGCAGTTTCCTAGGGGCTCCCAGCTCCTACGAGCAGTACTTC. Its protein product is CASSFLGAPSSYEQYF.

The rearrangement links TRBV28 to TRBJ2-1; 10 bases line up with TRBD2. Germline V gene sequence: CDR1 MDHEN, CDR2 SYDVKM. V shed 5 bases, J shed 7 bases, and the junction held 11 bases outside the gene matches. This CDR3 contains 16 residues. CDR3 bases: TGTGCCAGCAGTCCCCCAGCGGGAGGGCCGAGAAATGAGCAGTTCTTC. It codes for CASSPPAGGPRNEQFF.

J is TRBJ2-7 and V is TRBV29-1, with 8 positions matching TRBD2. V trimming: 4 bases; J trimming: 3 bases; junction bases outside the gene matches: 8. In germline, CDR1 is SQVTM, CDR2 ANQGSEA. The CDR3 has 14 residues. For the CDR3, the DNA is TGCAGCGTTGCCGGAGGGACTAGTAGCTACGAGCAGTACTTC. Amino acids: CSVAGGTSSYEQYF.

The chain combines TRBV15 with TRBJ1-5, with D unclear. The ends were cut back, 0 bases at V and 10 bases at J, with 4 bases in the middle. The CDR3 sequence is 11 residues long. Germline CDR1 LNHNV, CDR2 YYDKDF (reference sequence). The CDR3 bases are TGTGCCACCAGCAGAGATGGTCCCCAGCATTTT. Translation: CATSRDGPQHF.

This rearrangement joins TRBV25-1 to TRBJ1-2, with D possibly being TRBD1 (5 bases). CDR1 MGHDK and CDR2 SYGVNS come from the germline V gene. This CDR3 has 16 residues. Trimming pared 1 base from V and 1 base from J, leaving 13 bases between. The CDR3 sequence: CASSELSGTVNYGYTF. The CDR3 region has the DNA TGTGCCAGCAGTGAATTATCCGGGACGGTTAACTATGGCTACACCTTC.

This clonotype was recorded at least ten times. The CDR3 coding sequence is TGTGCCAGCAGCTCGTCAGGGGGCGGAAACACCATATATTTT. Its protein is CASSSSGGGNTIYF. V and J are TRBV7-9 and TRBJ1-3, with 8 bases identical to TRBD1. Looked up from germline, CDR1 is SEHNR and CDR2 is FQNEAQ (reference sequence). The V gene end was trimmed by 4 bases and the J gene end by 4 bases; junction bases not matched to a gene: 3. CDR3 length: 14 amino acids.

This clonotype was seen a few times. The rearrangement joins TRBV20-1 to TRBJ1-3; D is ambiguous. The V and J ends lost 0 bases and 0 bases respectively, with 9 bases between them. The CDR3 extends over 15 amino acids. Germline assignment: CDR1 DFQATT and CDR2 SNEGSKA (reference sequence). CDR3 region: CSARDNVLSGNTIYF. The CDR3 nucleotides are TGCAGTGCTAGAGATAACGTACTCTCTGGAAACACCATATATTTT.

This clonotype was found many times. The chain links TRBV28 to TRBJ2-4, with 7 bases lining up with TRBD1. Germline V gives CDR1 MDHEN, CDR2 SYDVKM. The CDR3 has 17 residues. Unmatched junction bases numbered 14, after V lost 7 bases and J lost 2 bases. The CDR3 nucleotides are TGTGCCAGCACCCTTAGGGGGCTCAGGGGTCCCAAAAACATTCAGTACTTC. It yields the protein CASTLRGLRGPKNIQYF.

This clonotype has just a few counts. CDR3 nucleotides: TGTGCCAGCAGTGTGGGGACAGGGGGATTGCCCGTGCAGTACTTC. Translation: CASSVGTGGLPVQYF. The chain uses TRBV25-1 and TRBJ2-7, with 11 bases matching TRBD1. V shed 4 bases, J shed 9 bases, and the junction held 11 bases outside the gene matches. CDR1 and CDR2 (germline): MGHDK, SYGVNS. CDR3 size: 15 residues.

This chain joins TRBV5-1 and TRBJ2-7, with 10 positions matching TRBD2. CDR1 and CDR2 from the germline V gene are SGHRS and YFSETQ. Trimming took 1 base from V and 5 from J; bases not matched to a gene: 6. The CDR3 runs 15 residues. The CDR3 DNA reads as TGCGCCAGCAGCTTGATCCTAGCGGGGGCCCACGAGCAGTACTTC. Encoded protein: CASSLILAGAHEQYF.

This clonotype came up many times. The CDR3 coding sequence is TGTGCCAGCAGTTCCCAAGGTCGGGGCACTGAAGCTTTCTTT. Protein product: CASSSQGRGTEAFF. This chain joins TRBV12-3 or TRBV12-4 and TRBJ1-1; no definite D call. Trimming left V 4 bases short and J 4 bases short, with 13 bases between. The CDR3 has 14 residues.

V gene TRBV4-2 combines with J gene TRBJ1-6; tentative D call: TRBD1 (6 bases). Germline V gives CDR1 LGHNA, CDR2 YNFKEQ. The CDR3 is 17 amino acids. The V end lost 3 bases, the J end lost 3 bases, and 15 bases lay between the germline ends. CDR3 coding DNA: TGTGCCAGCAGCCACCCCGAGGGCAGGGGCTATAATTCACCCCTCCACTTT. Translated: CASSHPEGRGYNSPLHF.

The rearrangement uses TRBV7-9 and TRBJ1-1; 7 positions match TRBD1. From germline, CDR1 is SEHNR and CDR2 FQNEAQ (reference sequence). The CDR3 contains 14 residues. Trimming took 7 bases from V and 1 from J; bases not matched to a gene: 6. The chain's CDR3 is CASNAGTENTEAFF. The CDR3 coding sequence is TGTGCCAGCAACGCCGGGACAGAGAACACTGAAGCTTTCTTT.

This clonotype has at least ten counts. This chain links TRBV7-8 with TRBJ1-5; no clear D gene. V was pared by 1 base and J by 0 bases, with 10 bases between. The CDR3 has 16 amino acids. Germline-derived CDR1 and CDR2 are SGHVS and FQNEAQ. In DNA, the CDR3 is TGTGCCAGCAGCTTAGGCGGATTGAATAGCAATCAGCCCCAGCATTTT. Translated, it gives CASSLGGLNSNQPQHF.

This clonotype was found many times. J is TRBJ1-2 and V is TRBV29-1, with 7 bases lining up with TRBD1. Trimming cost V 6 bases and J 4 bases; bases outside gene matches: 17. Germline assignment: CDR1 SQVTM and CDR2 ANQGSEA. The CDR3 is 16 amino acids. CDR3 protein: CSVPVSEGQILYGYTF. The CDR3, as DNA: TGCAGCGTCCCTGTCTCGGAGGGACAGATCCTCTATGGCTACACCTTC.

The V gene is TRBV9, the J gene TRBJ2-5, with D unclear. Per the germline V gene, CDR1 is SGDLS and CDR2 is YYNGEE. V lost 4 bases and J lost 1, with 17 bases in between. This CDR3 has 16 amino acids. The CDR3 reads CASSLNPKEPQETQYF. DNA of the CDR3: TGTGCCAGCAGCTTAAACCCAAAAGAGCCCCAAGAGACCCAGTACTTC. The entire variable domain, with the rest obtained from reference TRBV9 and TRBJ2-5, is as follows: DSGVTQTPKHLITATGQRVTLRCSPRSGDLSVYWYQQSLDQGLQFLIQYYNGEERAKGNILERFSAQQFPDLHSELNLSSLELGDSALYFCASSLNPKEPQETQYFGPGTRLLVL.

This clonotype came up a few times. This chain uses TRBV20-1 with TRBJ2-7; the D is unclear. This CDR3 region has 14 residues. CDR1 is DFQATT, CDR2 SNEGSKA, per germline (reference sequence). Trimming shortened V by 1 base and J by 3 bases, and 13 bases separated the two germline ends. CDR3: CSARASPFDYEQYF. As DNA, the CDR3 is TGCAGTGCTAGAGCCAGCCCCTTCGACTACGAGCAGTACTTC.

The rearrangement uses TRBV6-1 and TRBJ1-5; 7 positions match TRBD1. The junction had 10 bases not matched to a gene; V was cut back by 6 bases and J by 5 bases. The CDR3 length is 15 residues. The germline CDR1 and CDR2 sequences are MNHNS and SASEGT. The CDR3 DNA is TGTGCCAGCAGCCTATCCTACAGGGGAGATCAGCCCCAGCATTTT. Protein product: CASSLSYRGDQPQHF.

There are a few counts of this clonotype. The J gene is TRBJ1-2, the V gene TRBV10-3; 7 bases fit TRBD1. V lost 5 bases, J lost 8 bases, and 8 bases stayed unmatched. Germline-derived CDR1 and CDR2 are ENHRY and SYGVKD. The CDR3 spans 13 residues. CDR3 in amino acids: CAISSRDSGGYTF. The CDR3 region has the DNA TGTGCCATCAGTTCCCGGGACAGCGGGGGCTACACCTTC.

Ten or more counts support this clonotype. The genes are TRBV5-6 and TRBJ1-2; D remains unclear. V gave up 1 base and J gave up 1 base, with 14 bases separating them. The CDR3 covers 16 residues. CDR1 is SGHDT and CDR2 is YYEEEE in the germline V gene. CDR3 sequence reads: CASSLPPRDRNYGYTF. CDR3 nucleotides: TGTGCCAGCAGCTTGCCCCCTCGAGATCGTAACTATGGCTACACCTTC.

The table lists this clonotype with many counts. Here the CDR3 DNA reads TGTGCCAGCACCACTAGCGGCGGGAGCTCCTACGAGCAGTACTTC. Translated, it gives CASTTSGGSSYEQYF. V usage is TRBV2 and J usage is TRBJ2-7, with 8 bases matching TRBD2. Germline assignment: CDR1 SNHLY and CDR2 FYNNEI. The J segment lost 0 bases and the V segment lost 7 bases, leaving 8 bases of the junction unmatched. This CDR3 spans 15 amino acids. Variable domain in full (rest from reference TRBV2 and TRBJ2-7): EPEVTQTPSHQVTQMGQEVILRCVPISNHLYFYWYRQILGQKVEFLVSFYNNEISEKSEIFDDQFSVERPDGSNFTLKIRSTKLEDSAMYFCASTTSGGSSYEQYFGPGTRLTVT.

Only a few counts were recorded for this clonotype. The J gene is TRBJ2-3, the V gene TRBV2; D is unclear. CDR1 and CDR2 from the germline V gene are SNHLY and FYNNEI. The ends were cut back, 6 bases at V and 3 bases at J, with 13 bases in the middle. The CDR3 is 14 residues long. The CDR3, as DNA: TGTGCCAGCAGGGGTCATAATCCTACAGATACGCAGTATTTT. Translation gives CASRGHNPTDTQYF.

In this sample, this clonotype turned up a few times. V and J are TRBV7-3 and TRBJ2-5; no definite D call. V shed 2 bases and J shed 2 bases, with 12 bases lying between them. CDR3 size: 15 residues. Germline values: CDR1 SGHTA, CDR2 FQGTGA. The CDR3 DNA is TGTGCCAGCAGCTTAGAGACGACCCCACAAGAGACCCAGTACTTC. The encoded protein is CASSLETTPQETQYF.

This clonotype came up many times. The V call is TRBV14, the J call TRBJ2-4; D might be TRBD2 (5 bases). The CDR3 is 16 amino acids. Trimming shortened V by 0 bases and J by 2 bases, and 11 bases separated the two germline ends. Per germline, CDR1 SGHDN and CDR2 FVKESK. The CDR3 DNA reads TGTGCCAGCAGCCAAGAGAATGAGGGCCCCAAAAACATTCAGTACTTC. Translation gives CASSQENEGPKNIQYF. The full variable domain, its missing parts supplied by reference TRBV14 and TRBJ2-4, is EAGVTQFPSHSVIEKGQTVTLRCDPISGHDNLYWYRRVMGKEIKFLLHFVKESKQDESGMPNNRFLAERTGGTYSTLKVQPAELEDSGVYFCASSQENEGPKNIQYFGAGTRLSVL.

This clonotype turned up a few times. The rearrangement links TRBV7-2 to TRBJ2-7, with 8 nucleotides matching TRBD2. Germline V CDR1 and CDR2: SGHTA, FQGNSA. V was pared by 8 bases and J by 5 bases, with 8 bases of the junction left unmatched. This CDR3 is 13 amino acids long. This CDR3 is CASSQGLADEQYF. The CDR3 coding sequence is TGTGCCAGCTCCCAAGGACTAGCAGACGAGCAGTACTTC.